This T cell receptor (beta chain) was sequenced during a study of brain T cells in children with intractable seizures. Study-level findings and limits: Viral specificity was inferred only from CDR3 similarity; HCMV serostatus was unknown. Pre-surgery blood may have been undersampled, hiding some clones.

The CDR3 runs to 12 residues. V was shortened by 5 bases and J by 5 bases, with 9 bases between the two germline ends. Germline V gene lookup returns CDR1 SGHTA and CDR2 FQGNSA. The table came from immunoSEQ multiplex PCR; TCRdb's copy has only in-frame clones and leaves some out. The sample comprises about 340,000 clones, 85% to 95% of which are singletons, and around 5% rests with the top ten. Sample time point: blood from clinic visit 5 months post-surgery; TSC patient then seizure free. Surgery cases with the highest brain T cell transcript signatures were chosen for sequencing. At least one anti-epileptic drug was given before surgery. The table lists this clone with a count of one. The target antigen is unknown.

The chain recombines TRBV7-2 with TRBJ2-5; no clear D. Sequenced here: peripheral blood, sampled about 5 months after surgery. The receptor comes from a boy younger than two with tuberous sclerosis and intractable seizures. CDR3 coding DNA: TGTGCCAGCAGCCCCTCCCTGGAGACCCAGTACTTC. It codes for CASSPSLETQYF.